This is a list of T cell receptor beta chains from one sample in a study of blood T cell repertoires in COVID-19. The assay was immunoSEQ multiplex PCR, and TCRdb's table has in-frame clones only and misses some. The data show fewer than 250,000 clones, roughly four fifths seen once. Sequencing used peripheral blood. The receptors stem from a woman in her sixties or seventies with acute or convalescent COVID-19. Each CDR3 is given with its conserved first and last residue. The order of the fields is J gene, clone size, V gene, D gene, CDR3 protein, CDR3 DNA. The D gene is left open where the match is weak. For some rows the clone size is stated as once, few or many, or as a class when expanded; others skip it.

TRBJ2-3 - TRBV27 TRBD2 CASSVAGNFENTQYF TGTGCCAGCAGTGTAGCGGGGAACTTTGAGAATACGCAGTATTTT
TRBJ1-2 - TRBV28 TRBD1 CASSSRTGSNYGYTF TGTGCCAGCAGTTCACGGACAGGGAGTAACTATGGCTACACCTTC
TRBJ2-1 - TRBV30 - CAWSRRRPSYNEQFF TGTGCCTGGAGTCGGAGGAGGCCCTCCTACAATGAGCAGTTCTTC
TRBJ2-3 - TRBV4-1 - CASSQDSGGRKSTDTQYF TGCGCCAGCAGCCAAGACTCCGGGGGGCGGAAGTCCACAGATACGCAGTATTTT
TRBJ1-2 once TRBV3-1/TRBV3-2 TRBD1 CASSQGQGRGYTF TGTGCCAGCAGCCAAGGACAGGGGCGAGGCTACACCTTC
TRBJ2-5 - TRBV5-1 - CASSFGQGSVIETQYF TGCGCCAGCAGCTTCGGGCAGGGGAGTGTGATCGAGACCCAGTACTTC
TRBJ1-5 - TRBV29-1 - CSVKLGGSNQPQHF TGCAGCGTGAAATTAGGGGGAAGCAATCAGCCCCAGCATTTT
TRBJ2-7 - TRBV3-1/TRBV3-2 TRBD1 CASSTRDRGREQYF TGTGCCAGCAGCACCCGGGACAGGGGACGCGAGCAGTACTTC
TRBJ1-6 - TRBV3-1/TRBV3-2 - CASSQQDNNSPLHF TGTGCCAGCAGCCAACAGGATAACAATTCACCCCTCCACTTT
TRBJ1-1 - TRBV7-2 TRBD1 CASSRQGGTEAFF TGTGCCAGCAGTAGACAGGGTGGAACTGAAGCTTTCTTT
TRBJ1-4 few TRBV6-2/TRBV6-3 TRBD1 CASSGTGIYEKLFF TGTGCCAGCAGCGGGACAGGGATTTATGAAAAACTGTTTTTT
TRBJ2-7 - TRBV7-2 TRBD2 CASSYLSGTSGGSYEQYF TGTGCCAGCAGCTACCTCTCCGGGACTAGCGGGGGTTCCTACGAGCAGTACTTC